These 30 T cell receptor beta chains came from one sample sequenced in a study of T-cell memory formation after mild COVID-19. MiXCR, run by TCRdb on the 5' RACE reads, gives a single entry per CDR3 protein. The sample comprises 290,000 or so distinct CDR3 sequences, 15% to 20% of which are singletons, and roughly 20% rests with the top ten. What was sequenced was PBMCs or a T cell subset sorted from them (not recorded which). These receptors all stem from a man between 18 and 29 years old who had mild COVID-19 (a few samples of this study predate the infection). Cell type and time point are not known.

The DNA of the CDR3 is TGTGCCAGCAGCCAAGATCCGGCGGGGGGGCAGTTCTTC. Protein sequence: CASSQDPAGGQFF. The V call is TRBV14, the J call TRBJ2-1; TRBD2 matches 8 bases. This CDR3 spans 13 amino acids. From germline, CDR1 is SGHDN and CDR2 FVKESK. With V trimmed by 0 bases and J by 12 bases, 4 bases remained unmatched.

This clonotype occurred many times. The rearrangement joins TRBV10-3 to TRBJ1-1, with no clear D. The CDR3 totals 14 residues. In germline, CDR1 is ENHRY, CDR2 SYGVKD. Trimming shortened V by 6 bases and J by 3 bases, and 14 bases separated the two germline ends. This CDR3 is CAIRRDDLYTEAFF. The DNA for the CDR3 is TGTGCCATCAGACGTGACGACCTCTACACTGAAGCTTTCTTT.

The chain employs TRBV12-3 or TRBV12-4 and TRBJ2-7, with D perhaps TRBD2 (8 bases). V was pared by 7 bases and J by 4 bases, with 26 bases between. The CDR3 is 17 amino acids. CDR3 region: CASTYKRGTVKLYEQYF. The CDR3 DNA sequence: TGTGCCAGCACCTATAAGCGGGGGACAGTAAAGTTGTACGAGCAGTACTTC.

The gene calls are TRBV7-9 and TRBJ2-2, with D possibly being TRBD1 (5 bases). The CDR3 runs 14 residues. The V end lost 5 bases, the J end lost 6 bases, and 13 bases lay between the germline ends. The V gene's germline CDR1 is SEHNR and CDR2 FQNEAQ (reference sequence). DNA of the CDR3: TGTGCCAGCAGCCGGCGGACACTCGCCGGGGAGCTGTTTTTT. It encodes CASSRRTLAGELFF.

In this sample, this clonotype turned up many times. The gene calls are TRBV5-1 and TRBJ2-3; 13 bases map to TRBD2. After removal of 4 bases from V and 1 base from J, the junction contained 3 bases not matched to a gene. Germline V gene lookup returns CDR1 SGHRS and CDR2 YFSETQ. CDR3 length equals 16 residues. For the CDR3, the DNA is TGCGCCAGCAGCCCCGGACTAGCGGGGGGCACAGATACGCAGTATTTT. Protein product: CASSPGLAGGTDTQYF.

The chain recombines TRBV11-2 with TRBJ1-6; possibly TRBD1 for D (6 bases). The CDR3 has 14 residues. Germline V gene data show CDR1 as SGHAT and CDR2 as FQNNGV. V lost 6 bases, J lost 5 bases, and 11 bases lay in between. The CDR3 region is CASSQGIDNSPLHF. The CDR3 bases are TGTGCCAGCAGTCAGGGGATAGATAATTCACCCCTCCACTTT.

The chain recombines TRBV6-5 with TRBJ1-5, with 7 nucleotides matching TRBD1. V lost 6 bases, J lost 7 bases, and 12 bases stayed unmatched. The CDR3 is 15 amino acids. Germline assignment: CDR1 MNHEY and CDR2 SVGAGI. CDR3 in DNA: TGTGCCAGCAGGAGCGGACAGGTAATCGACCAGCCCCAGCATTTT. As protein: CASRSGQVIDQPQHF.

This clonotype was detected ten times or more. This sequence joins TRBV29-1 and TRBJ1-1, with unresolved D. CDR1 and CDR2 from the germline V gene are SQVTM and ANQGSEA. This CDR3 contains 11 residues. V was trimmed by 4 bases and J by 11 bases, leaving 14 bases between them. The CDR3 is CSVVVLGRAFF. The CDR3 DNA sequence: TGCAGCGTTGTCGTACTCGGACGGGCTTTCTTT.

This clonotype was found many times. This chain connects TRBV7-2 to TRBJ2-2; either TRBD1 or TRBD2 may fit D (5 bases each). The germline V gene has CDR1 SGHTA and CDR2 FQGNSA. Trimming removed 1 base from V and 6 bases from J, with 9 bases in between. The CDR3 contains 14 residues. This CDR3 reads CASSLVGVSGELFF. In DNA, the CDR3 is TGTGCCAGCAGCTTAGTGGGGGTATCCGGGGAGCTGTTTTTT.

The V and J genes are TRBV7-9 and TRBJ2-7; 9 nucleotides agree with TRBD1. The CDR3 spans 16 residues. CDR1 is SEHNR and CDR2 is FQNEAQ in the germline V gene (reference sequence). The junction had 11 bases not matched to a gene; V was cut back by 5 bases and J by 3 bases. The CDR3 nucleotides read TGTGCCAGCAGCAATAGGGCCGGGACAGGGTTCTACGAGCAGTACTTC. Protein: CASSNRAGTGFYEQYF.

CDR3 sequence (DNA): TGTGCCAGCAGTGACGGGCAGGCGAAGGCCAACGTCCTGACTTTC. This sequence encodes CASSDGQAKANVLTF. The V gene is TRBV2, the J gene TRBJ2-6; D is uncertain. Deletions cut 3 bases from V and 6 bases from J, with 12 bases between. Germline V CDR1 and CDR2: SNHLY, FYNNEI. This CDR3 has 15 amino acids.

This clonotype was found a few times. The V and J genes are TRBV4-1 and TRBJ2-2; D unclear. The V end lost 4 bases, the J end lost 9 bases, and 12 bases lay between the germline ends. CDR1 and CDR2 (germline): MGHRA, YSYEKL. The CDR3 has 13 amino acids. The CDR3 bases are TGCGCCAGCAGCCCCTTCGGGCCCAGGGAGCTGTTTTTT. As protein: CASSPFGPRELFF.

V gene TRBV4-2 combines with J gene TRBJ1-1; D not resolved. The CDR3 runs 15 residues. Trimming stripped 0 bases from V and 0 bases from J, with 8 bases between. CDR1 is LGHNA, CDR2 YNFKEQ, per germline. The CDR3 reads CASSQDTFMNTEAFF. As DNA, the CDR3 is TGTGCCAGCAGCCAAGATACATTCATGAACACTGAAGCTTTCTTT.

This clonotype turned up a few times. This rearrangement joins TRBV6-5 to TRBJ1-6, with 8 bases matching TRBD1. V gave up 1 base and J gave up 8 bases; unmatched junction bases: 4. The CDR3 sequence is 15 residues long. Germline assignment: CDR1 MNHEY and CDR2 SVGAGI. The CDR3 here is CASSYFPQGDSPLHF. The CDR3 nucleotides are TGTGCCAGCAGTTACTTCCCACAGGGGGATTCACCCCTCCACTTT.

The rearrangement joins TRBV5-1 to TRBJ2-1; perhaps TRBD2 as D (6 bases). The CDR3 extends over 16 amino acids. Deletions cut 0 bases from V and 0 bases from J, with 10 bases between. CDR1 is SGHRS, CDR2 YFSETQ, per germline. In DNA form, the CDR3 reads TGCGCCAGCAGCTTGGCCGGGGGTCTCTCCTACAATGAGCAGTTCTTC. This gives the protein CASSLAGGLSYNEQFF.

This clonotype was recorded a few times. The chain uses TRBV15 and TRBJ2-1; TRBD1 aligns across 7 bases. With V trimmed by 5 bases and J by 5 bases, 9 bases remained unmatched. Germline lookup yields CDR1 LNHNV and CDR2 YYDKDF (reference sequence). CDR3 length: 15 residues. The CDR3 bases are TGTGCCACCAGCGCCCCCAGGGGGTCCAACAATGAGCAGTTCTTC. It translates to CATSAPRGSNNEQFF.

This clonotype was observed at least ten times. The chain has TRBV4-1 and TRBJ2-5; 7 positions match TRBD1. V lost 1 base to trimming and J lost 4 bases; unmatched junction nucleotides: 9. Germline V gene sequence: CDR1 MGHRA, CDR2 YSYEKL. The length of the CDR3 is 16 residues. CDR3 loop: CASSQGIQGWRETQYF. The CDR3 DNA is TGCGCCAGCAGCCAAGGAATACAGGGGTGGAGAGAGACCCAGTACTTC.

This clonotype was detected a few times. CDR3 bases: TGCAGTGCTCCTCGACTCCCGGGACAGGGGAACACTGAAGCTTTCTTT. Protein sequence: CSAPRLPGQGNTEAFF. The chain recombines TRBV20-1 with TRBJ1-1; 9 bases fit TRBD1. This CDR3 spans 16 amino acids. Germline V gene lookup returns CDR1 DFQATT and CDR2 SNEGSKA (reference sequence). V shed 5 bases, J shed 1 base, and the junction held 11 bases outside the gene matches.

The chain employs TRBV10-3 and TRBJ1-1, with D uncertain. CDR1 ENHRY and CDR2 SYGVKD come from the germline V gene. The CDR3 totals 15 residues. Trimming left V 4 bases short and J 0 bases short, with 12 bases between. Here the CDR3 DNA reads TGTGCCATCAGTGCGTCTCAGACTATGAACACTGAAGCTTTCTTT. Amino acid sequence: CAISASQTMNTEAFF.

J is TRBJ2-2 and V is TRBV10-3; the D gene is possibly TRBD2 (5 bases). V shed 6 bases and J shed 7 bases, with 9 bases lying between them. The CDR3 loop spans 12 amino acids. The germline CDR1 and CDR2 sequences are ENHRY and SYGVKD. The CDR3 coding sequence is TGTGCCATCAGCCTAGGAGGCGGGGAGCTGTTTTTT. Encoded protein: CAISLGGGELFF.

The CDR3 coding sequence is TGCGCCAGCGGACCGGGACAGTCTAGCACAGATACGCAGTATTTT. This gives the protein CASGPGQSSTDTQYF. The chain links TRBV5-1 to TRBJ2-3; 7 bases fit TRBD1. Germline CDR1 SGHRS, CDR2 YFSETQ. This CDR3 is built from 15 residues. V was clipped by 7 bases and J by 0 bases; unmatched bases: 8.

The chain carries TRBV4-1 and TRBJ2-3, with D perhaps matching TRBD1 (6 bases). The CDR3 length is 16 residues. Germline V gene sequence: CDR1 MGHRA, CDR2 YSYEKL. Between the trimmed V and J ends, which lost 3 bases and 8 bases, there was a span of 21 bases. The DNA of the CDR3 is TGCGCCAGCAGCCACGAGGGGGTTGGCAGGAGCCCTACGCAGTATTTT. Translating it yields CASSHEGVGRSPTQYF.

The J gene is TRBJ2-1, the V gene TRBV20-1; 7 positions match TRBD2. V was pared by 5 bases and J by 10 bases, with 14 bases of the junction left unmatched. The CDR3 contains 14 residues. Germline CDR1 is DFQATT and CDR2 is SNEGSKA (reference sequence). CDR3 bases: TGCAGTGCTGCCGCACCATGGACTAGTGGGGAGCAGTTCTTC. This codes for CSAAAPWTSGEQFF.

This chain connects TRBV4-2 to TRBJ2-5, with TRBD2 identical over 7 bases. V shed 0 bases, J shed 5 bases, and the junction held 9 bases outside the gene matches. Germline CDR1 is LGHNA and CDR2 is YNFKEQ. This CDR3 is 16 amino acids long. This chain's CDR3 is CASSQEPGLEEETQYF. CDR3 DNA sequence: TGTGCCAGCAGCCAAGAACCCGGACTAGAGGAGGAGACCCAGTACTTC.

There are a few counts of this clonotype. The chain couples TRBV5-1 to TRBJ1-1, with D tentatively TRBD1 (5 bases). Trimming shortened V by 4 bases and J by 1 base, and 8 bases separated the two germline ends. Germline V gene sequence: CDR1 SGHRS, CDR2 YFSETQ. This CDR3 comprises 13 residues. CDR3 DNA: TGCGCCAGCAGCAATCAGGGGAACACTGAAGCTTTCTTT. Its translation: CASSNQGNTEAFF.

In its sample, this clonotype was seen a few times. The V and J genes are TRBV27 and TRBJ2-3, with D hard to call. This CDR3 comprises 13 residues. The germline V and J ends were trimmed by 2 bases and 7 bases, with 10 bases remaining between them. Germline V gene lookup returns CDR1 MNHEY and CDR2 SMNVEV (reference sequence). The CDR3 nucleotides are TGTGCCAGCAGTTTAAACTCGTTGAATACGCAGTATTTT. Its protein product is CASSLNSLNTQYF.

Note on this clonotype: A junction boundary mismatches the germline segment, possibly from a read error. The CDR3 loop reads CTSSQVYAGTVNTGELFF. The CDR3 nucleotides are TGCACCAGCAGCCAAGTTTACGCAGGGACAGTGAACACCGGGGAGCTGTTTTTT. The V and J genes are TRBV4-1 and TRBJ2-2, with TRBD1 matching over 7 bases. Germline values: CDR1 MGHRA, CDR2 YSYEKL. The CDR3 runs to 18 residues.

The chain has TRBV5-1 and TRBJ2-3; TRBD1 or TRBD2 may be the D gene (5 bases each). Trimming took 2 bases from V and 4 from J, leaving 17 bases between them. Germline CDR1 SGHRS, CDR2 YFSETQ. The CDR3 covers 16 residues. The CDR3 coding sequence is TGCGCCAGCAGCTTAGACCCGGGACCCGCGGCAGATACGCAGTATTTT. It specifies CASSLDPGPAADTQYF.

V and J are TRBV6-5 and TRBJ2-7; D is perhaps TRBD1 (6 bases). With 7 bases removed from V and 5 bases from J, the gap between germline ends came to 18 bases. The CDR3 length is 14 residues. CDR1 is MNHEY, CDR2 SVGAGI, per germline. The CDR3 spells CASNLRQAPDEQYF. In DNA form, the CDR3 reads TGTGCCAGCAACCTACGACAGGCCCCCGACGAGCAGTACTTC.

The V and J genes are TRBV7-2 and TRBJ1-2; D is uncertain. The ends were cut back, 1 base at V and 3 bases at J, with 3 bases in the middle. The germline gives CDR1 SGHTA, CDR2 FQGNSA. CDR3 length: 12 amino acids. CDR3 amino acids: CASSLGYYGYTF. CDR3 bases: TGTGCCAGCAGCTTAGGGTACTATGGCTACACCTTC.